Sequencing of this T cell receptor (beta chain) was carried out in a study of OX40 agonist ivuxolimab in advanced cancers. Study observations and caveats: Low clonal expansion, among the lowest seen, marked partial responders at 0.1-3.0 mg/kg.

With respect to this clone: What it recognizes is unknown.

The CDR3 length is 15 residues. Germline CDR1 and CDR2: MNHEY and SMNVEV (reference sequence). The V gene lost 3 bases and the J gene lost 4 bases, with 13 bases spanning the gap. Systemic immunosuppression or autoimmune disease history was grounds to exclude patients. Profiled with immunoSEQ multiplex PCR; TCRdb holds only in-frame clones, not every one. The sample includes 80,000 or so clones, 86% of them seen just once. J is TRBJ2-1 and V is TRBV27, with a possible D match to TRBD1 (6 bases). Sequenced here: CD4+ or CD8+ T cells sorted from blood, sampled in a trial of the OX40 agonist ivuxolimab. The receptor comes from an adult with an advanced solid tumor such as melanoma, head and neck, liver or kidney cancer. Here the CDR3 reads CASSFATGTYNEQFF. The CDR3 DNA reads as TGTGCCAGCAGTTTCGCAACAGGGACGTACAATGAGCAGTTCTTC.